Below, 7 T cell receptor beta chains from the same sample are listed, as sequenced in a study of beta chain features in type 1 diabetes. Reverse transcribing all isolated RNA meant expressed TCRB transcripts were sequenced. Measured with immunoSEQ multiplex PCR; TCRdb has only the in-frame clones, and not every one. The data contain around 150,000 clones, about 8.1% of them singletons. The sample consisted of central memory CD4+ T cells from blood. These receptors were taken from a man younger than 30 in good health.

The V call is TRBV11-2, the J call TRBJ1-1, with 10 bases lining up with TRBD1. Germline CDR1 reads SGHAT; CDR2 reads FQNNGV. V shed 6 bases, J shed 11 bases, and the junction held 6 bases outside the gene matches. The length of the CDR3 is 12 residues. CDR3 loop: CASSSGTGDAFF. CDR3 nucleotide sequence: TGTGCCAGCAGTTCCGGGACAGGGGATGCTTTCTTT. Complete variable domain (other parts from reference TRBV11-2 and TRBJ1-1): EAGVAQSPRYKIIEKRQSVAFWCNPISGHATLYWYQQILGQGPKLLIQFQNNGVVDDSQLPKDRFSAERLKGVDSTLKIQPAKLEDSAVYLCASSSGTGDAFFGQGTRLTVV.

This clone was counted only a few times. The chain links TRBV5-1 to TRBJ1-6; tentatively, D is TRBD1 (6 bases). Deletions cut 4 bases from V and 10 bases from J, with 18 bases between. Germline values: CDR1 SGHRS, CDR2 YFSETQ. There are 15 residues in the CDR3. In DNA form, the CDR3 reads TGCGCCAGCAGCCCATCAACAGGGATCGAATCACCCCTCCACTTT. Protein sequence: CASSPSTGIESPLHF. Full variable domain (remainder filled in from reference TRBV5-1 and TRBJ1-6): KAGVTQTPRYLIKTRGQQVTLSCSPISGHRSVSWYQQTPGQGLQFLFEYFSETQRNKGNFPGRFSGRQFSNSRSEMNVSTLELGDSALYLCASSPSTGIESPLHFGNGTRLTVT.

This clone was recorded at least ten times. The chain joins TRBV30 to TRBJ2-1; no clear D gene. Trimming left V 5 bases short and J 3 bases short, with 11 bases between. Germline V gene sequence: CDR1 GTSNPN, CDR2 SVGIG (reference sequence). CDR3 length: 13 residues. CDR3: CAWHRISYNEQFF. The CDR3 bases are TGTGCCTGGCACCGAATTAGCTACAATGAGCAGTTCTTC.

This chain links TRBV28 with TRBJ2-5, with 10 bases identical to TRBD1. V dropped 5 bases and J dropped 5; count of bases not matched to a gene: 8. The CDR3 length is 15 residues. The germline gives CDR1 MDHEN, CDR2 SYDVKM. The CDR3: CASSSPGTGVETQYF. CDR3 in DNA: TGTGCCAGCAGTAGCCCCGGGACAGGGGTCGAGACCCAGTACTTC.

The chain employs TRBV19 and TRBJ2-5, with D unresolved. The germline V and J ends were trimmed by 6 bases and 4 bases, with 12 bases remaining between them. This CDR3 has 13 residues. From germline, CDR1 is LNHDA and CDR2 SQIVND (reference sequence). In DNA, the CDR3 is TGTGCCAGTAGCCCCGCTCCGAGAGAGACCCAGTACTTC. Encoded protein: CASSPAPRETQYF. Using reference TRBV19 and TRBJ2-5 for the parts outside the CDR3, the full variable domain is DGGITQSPKYLFRKEGQNVTLSCEQNLNHDAMYWYRQDPGQGLRLIYYSQIVNDFQKGDIAEGYSVSREKKESFPLTVTSAQKNPTAFYLCASSPAPRETQYFGPGTRLLVL.

The chain joins TRBV7-8 to TRBJ2-5; 8 nucleotides agree with TRBD2. V dropped 5 bases and J dropped 4; count of bases not matched to a gene: 9. The germline V gene encodes CDR1 SGHVS and CDR2 FQNEAQ. CDR3 length equals 15 residues. The CDR3 DNA reads as TGTGCCAGCAGCATGAGCGGGAGACTGGCAGAGACCCAGTACTTC. This gives the protein CASSMSGRLAETQYF.

This chain joins TRBV4-1 and TRBJ2-6, with TRBD1 identical over 9 bases. With 3 bases clipped from V and 0 bases from J, the junction kept 15 bases outside the gene matches. Germline V lookup: CDR1 MGHRA, CDR2 YSYEKL. The CDR3 extends over 21 amino acids. CDR3 protein: CASSQPRDRDPLSSGANVLTF. The CDR3 bases are TGCGCCAGCAGCCAGCCCCGGGACAGGGACCCACTGTCCTCTGGGGCCAACGTCCTGACTTTC.